A single sample is the source of the 5 T cell receptor beta chains below, sequenced in a study of shared clonotypes between healthy human individuals. This table comes from immunoSEQ multiplex PCR, and its TCRdb copy is limited to in-frame clones, with some not included. The profile shows hundreds of thousands of clones, less than 80% of them singletons. The sequenced material came from memory CD4+ T cells sorted from blood. Regarding subset: CD45RA-negative fraction. These receptors were collected from a woman aged 25 to 45 in good health.

The chain couples TRBV18 to TRBJ2-1, with D perhaps given as TRBD1 or TRBD2 (5 bases each). Germline V gene sequence: CDR1 KGHSH, CDR2 LQKENI. This CDR3 is built from 13 residues. V lost 3 bases and J lost 12, with 15 bases in between. Written as DNA, the CDR3 is TGTGCCAGCTCACCCCGGGACCGTCCGGTGCAGTTCTTC. Its protein product is CASSPRDRPVQFF. Supplemented by reference TRBV18 and TRBJ2-1, the full variable domain reads NAGVMQNPRHLVRRRGQEARLRCSPMKGHSHVYWYRQLPEEGLKFMVYLQKENIIDESGMPKERFSAEFPKEGPSILRIQQVVRGDSAAYFCASSPRDRPVQFFGPGTRLTVL.

This chain uses TRBV5-5 with TRBJ2-7; 8 positions agree with TRBD1. The V gene's germline CDR1 is SGHKS and CDR2 YYEKEE (reference sequence). This CDR3 has 14 residues. Germline trimming cut 4 bases from V and 2 bases from J; bases unmatched to any gene: 5. As DNA, the CDR3 is TGTGCCAGCAGCCCCCGGGACAGGCCCTACGAGCAGTACTTC. Amino acid sequence: CASSPRDRPYEQYF.

The chain carries TRBV28 and TRBJ2-7; D might be TRBD1 (6 bases). V lost 4 bases, J lost 9 bases, and 22 bases lay in between. The CDR3 is 15 residues long. Germline CDR1 and CDR2: MDHEN and SYDVKM. CDR3 sequence: CASSSSGTPTLGQYF. CDR3 coding DNA: TGTGCCAGCAGTTCGTCCGGGACACCTACTTTGGGGCAGTACTTC.

V is TRBV29-1 and J is TRBJ1-1; no clear D gene. The CDR3 consists of 13 residues. With 7 bases removed from V and 8 bases from J, the gap between germline ends came to 20 bases. Germline V gene lookup returns CDR1 SQVTM and CDR2 ANQGSEA. CDR3 in amino acids: CSARSTGPEEAFF. CDR3 nucleotides: TGCAGCGCCCGGTCCACCGGGCCCGAAGAAGCTTTCTTT.

The J gene is TRBJ2-7, the V gene TRBV14; the D is unclear. CDR3 length equals 14 residues. Trimming shortened V by 4 bases and J by 4 bases, and 14 bases separated the two germline ends. Looked up from germline, CDR1 is SGHDN and CDR2 is FVKESK. CDR3 region: CASSLLEETYEQYF. CDR3 sequence (DNA): TGTGCCAGCAGCCTCCTGGAAGAAACTTACGAGCAGTACTTC.